The 4 T cell receptor beta chains below all came from one sample that was sequenced in a study of T-cell memory formation after mild COVID-19. TCRdb reanalysed the 5' RACE reads using MiXCR and keeps one entry per CDR3 protein. This sample yields 300,000 to 350,000 distinct CDR3 sequences, of which 13% to 15% are seen a single time; 21% belongs to the top ten. Sequencing was performed on PBMCs or a T cell subset sorted from them (not recorded which). These receptors were obtained from a man aged 18 to 29 who had mild COVID-19 (a few samples of this study predate the infection). Cell type and time point are not known.

This chain joins TRBV11-2 and TRBJ2-3; 9 positions match TRBD2. Germline assignment: CDR1 SGHAT and CDR2 FQNNGV. The CDR3 has 15 residues. Losses at the gene ends were 2 bases for V and 8 bases for J; bases not matched to a gene: 8. This CDR3 reads CASSLTQPSGATQYF. The CDR3 DNA reads TGTGCCAGCAGCTTAACCCAGCCTAGCGGGGCTACGCAGTATTTT.

This clonotype was seen many times. J is TRBJ2-2 and V is TRBV9; D gene uncertain. The length of the CDR3 is 15 residues. V gave up 0 bases and J gave up 4 bases, with 10 bases separating them. Germline CDR1 and CDR2: SGDLS and YYNGEE. The CDR3 spells CASSVVKESTGELFF. The CDR3 DNA follows: TGTGCCAGCAGCGTAGTGAAGGAGTCCACCGGGGAGCTGTTTTTT.

This clonotype came up many times. The CDR3 DNA reads as TGCAGTGCTAGACCACAGAACACTGAAGCTTTCTTT. Its translation is CSARPQNTEAFF. This sequence joins TRBV20-1 and TRBJ1-1, with no clear D. The CDR3 extends over 12 amino acids. Trimming took off 2 bases at V and 1 base at J, with 5 bases between the two ends. CDR1 and CDR2 (germline): DFQATT, SNEGSKA (reference sequence).

The genes are TRBV19 and TRBJ2-3; unclear D gene. Germline lookup yields CDR1 LNHDA and CDR2 SQIVND (reference sequence). The CDR3 is made up of 14 amino acids. V was pared by 6 bases and J by 2 bases, with 12 bases between. CDR3 loop: CASRSLSLTDTQYF. CDR3 DNA sequence: TGTGCCAGTAGGAGCCTTTCTCTCACAGATACGCAGTATTTT. The full variable domain, its missing parts supplied by reference TRBV19 and TRBJ2-3, is DGGITQSPKYLFRKEGQNVTLSCEQNLNHDAMYWYRQDPGQGLRLIYYSQIVNDFQKGDIAEGYSVSREKKESFPLTVTSAQKNPTAFYLCASRSLSLTDTQYFGPGTRLTVL.